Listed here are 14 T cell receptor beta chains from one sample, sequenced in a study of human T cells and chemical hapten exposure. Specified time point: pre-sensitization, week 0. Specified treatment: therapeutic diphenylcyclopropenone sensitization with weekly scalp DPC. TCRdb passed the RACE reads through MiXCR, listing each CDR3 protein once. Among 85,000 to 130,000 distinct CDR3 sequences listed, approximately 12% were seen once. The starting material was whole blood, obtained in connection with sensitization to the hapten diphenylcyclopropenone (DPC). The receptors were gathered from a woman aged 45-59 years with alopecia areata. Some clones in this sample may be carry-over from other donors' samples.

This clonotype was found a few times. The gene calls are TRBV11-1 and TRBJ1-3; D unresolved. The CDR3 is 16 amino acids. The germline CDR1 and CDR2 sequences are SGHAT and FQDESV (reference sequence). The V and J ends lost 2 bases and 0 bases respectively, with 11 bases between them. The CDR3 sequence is CASSLKGSNSGNTIYF. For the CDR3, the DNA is TGTGCCAGCAGCTTAAAGGGATCCAACTCTGGAAACACCATATATTTT.

The CDR3 nucleotides are TGCAGTGCTAGAGTCGGAGGCGGTACCAGTATTGTCTACACCTTC. It translates to CSARVGGGTSIVYTF. The chain combines TRBV20-1 with TRBJ1-2; D gene ambiguous. Germline lookup yields CDR1 DFQATT and CDR2 SNEGSKA (reference sequence). The CDR3 is made up of 15 amino acids. Trimming removed 1 base from V and 10 bases from J, with 22 bases in between.

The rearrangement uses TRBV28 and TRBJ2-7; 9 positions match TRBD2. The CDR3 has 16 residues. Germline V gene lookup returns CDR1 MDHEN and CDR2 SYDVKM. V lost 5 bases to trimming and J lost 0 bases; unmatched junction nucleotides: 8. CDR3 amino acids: CASSLLSAGGSYEQYF. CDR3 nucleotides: TGTGCCAGCAGTCTCCTGTCAGCGGGGGGCTCCTACGAGCAGTACTTC.

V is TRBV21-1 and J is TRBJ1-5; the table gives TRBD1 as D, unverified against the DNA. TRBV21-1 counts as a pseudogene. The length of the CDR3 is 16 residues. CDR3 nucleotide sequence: TGTGCCAGCAGCAAAACCCGGACACCGACCAATCAGCCCCAGCATTTT. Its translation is CASSKTRTPTNQPQHF.

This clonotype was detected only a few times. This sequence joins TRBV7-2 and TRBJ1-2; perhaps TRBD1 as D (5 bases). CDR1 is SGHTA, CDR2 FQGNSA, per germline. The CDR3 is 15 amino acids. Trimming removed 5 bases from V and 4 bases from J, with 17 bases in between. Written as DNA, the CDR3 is TGTGCCAGCAGCACGCTTTACAGGCAGCGCTATGGCTACACCTTC. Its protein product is CASSTLYRQRYGYTF.

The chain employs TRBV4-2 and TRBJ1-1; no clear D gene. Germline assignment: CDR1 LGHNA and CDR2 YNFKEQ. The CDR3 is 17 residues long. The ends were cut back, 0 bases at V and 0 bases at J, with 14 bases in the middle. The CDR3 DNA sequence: TGTGCCAGCAGCCAAGAAGGCAGATTCACCATGAACACTGAAGCTTTCTTT. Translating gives CASSQEGRFTMNTEAFF.

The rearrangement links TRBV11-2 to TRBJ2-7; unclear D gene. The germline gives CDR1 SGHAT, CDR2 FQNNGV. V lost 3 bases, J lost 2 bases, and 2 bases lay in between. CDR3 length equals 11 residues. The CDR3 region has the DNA TGTGCCAGCAGCTTCACCTACGAGCAGTACTTC. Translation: CASSFTYEQYF. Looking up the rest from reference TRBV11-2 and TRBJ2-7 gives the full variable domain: EAGVAQSPRYKIIEKRQSVAFWCNPISGHATLYWYQQILGQGPKLLIQFQNNGVVDDSQLPKDRFSAERLKGVDSTLKIQPAKLEDSAVYLCASSFTYEQYFGPGTRLTVT.

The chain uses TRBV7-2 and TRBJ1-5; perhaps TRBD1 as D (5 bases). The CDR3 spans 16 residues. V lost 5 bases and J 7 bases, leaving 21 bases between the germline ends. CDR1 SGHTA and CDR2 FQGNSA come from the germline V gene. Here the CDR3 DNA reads TGTGCCAGCAGCCCTCTACTGTTGAAGGGGAGGCAGCCCCAGCATTTT. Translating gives CASSPLLLKGRQPQHF.

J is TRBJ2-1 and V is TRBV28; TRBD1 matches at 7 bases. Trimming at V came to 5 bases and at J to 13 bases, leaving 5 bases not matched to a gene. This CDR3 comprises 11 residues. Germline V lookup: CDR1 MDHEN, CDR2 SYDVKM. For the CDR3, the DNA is TGTGCCAGCAGTCCGATAGGGGGCCAGTTCTTC. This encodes CASSPIGGQFF.

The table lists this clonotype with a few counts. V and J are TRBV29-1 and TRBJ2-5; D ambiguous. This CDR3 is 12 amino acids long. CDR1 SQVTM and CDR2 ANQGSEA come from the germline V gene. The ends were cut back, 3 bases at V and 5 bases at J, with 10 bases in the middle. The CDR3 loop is CSVDWIGETQYF. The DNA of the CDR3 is TGCAGCGTTGACTGGATCGGGGAGACCCAGTACTTC.

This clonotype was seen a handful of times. This chain's CDR3 is CASSVAYGTGPYEQYF. In DNA, the CDR3 is TGTGCCAGCAGCGTAGCGTATGGGACAGGGCCCTACGAGCAGTACTTC. This chain links TRBV9 with TRBJ2-7; 9 bases match TRBD1. Trimming removed 0 bases from V and 2 bases from J; junction bases left unmatched: 6. The CDR3 sequence is 16 residues long. Looked up from germline, CDR1 is SGDLS and CDR2 is YYNGEE.

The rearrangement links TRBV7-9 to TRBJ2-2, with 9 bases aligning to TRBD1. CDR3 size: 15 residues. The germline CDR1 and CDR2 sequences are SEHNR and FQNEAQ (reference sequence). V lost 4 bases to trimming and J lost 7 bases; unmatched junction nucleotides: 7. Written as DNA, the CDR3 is TGTGCCAGCAGCTCCGGGACAGGGCAAGGCGGGGAGCTGTTTTTT. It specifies CASSSGTGQGGELFF.

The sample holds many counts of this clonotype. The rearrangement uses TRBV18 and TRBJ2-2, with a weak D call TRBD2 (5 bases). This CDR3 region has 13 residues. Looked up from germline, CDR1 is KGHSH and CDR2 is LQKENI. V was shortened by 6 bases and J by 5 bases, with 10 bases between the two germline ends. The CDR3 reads CASSSSGTGELFF. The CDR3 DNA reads TGTGCCAGCTCCAGCTCGGGGACCGGGGAGCTGTTTTTT.

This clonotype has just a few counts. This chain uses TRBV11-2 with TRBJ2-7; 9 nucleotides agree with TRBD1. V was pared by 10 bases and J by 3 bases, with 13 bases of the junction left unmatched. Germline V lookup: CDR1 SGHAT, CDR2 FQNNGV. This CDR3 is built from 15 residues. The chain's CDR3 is CAITEGQGLFYEQYF. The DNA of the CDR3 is TGTGCCATCACTGAGGGACAGGGATTGTTCTACGAGCAGTACTTC.